This T cell receptor beta chain derives from a study of CD8+ T cells in alopecia areata. Study-wide results and limits: Alphabeta T cells residing in normal skin are also sequenced in scalp samples.

Treatment of the sample: oral pan-JAK inhibitor, 5-10 mg twice daily. Extracted RNA was reverse transcribed, and the resulting cDNA served as sequencing template. Some clones are missing from TCRdb's copy, which holds only in-frame ones; the method was immunoSEQ multiplex PCR. The sample lists 150,000 to 200,000 clones, approximately 65% occurring once. About this clone: The antigen is not known.

CDR1 and CDR2 from the germline V gene are SGDLS and YYNGEE. Trimming cost V 0 bases and J 0 bases, with 12 bases left between them. The CDR3 is made up of 16 amino acids. Sample: CD4+ T cells sorted from blood, taken at week 4, from a patient treated with tofacitinib. This clonotype was sampled from a human donor with alopecia areata. The V and J genes are TRBV9 and TRBJ1-1, with D unresolved. The CDR3 region is CASSVGEWRMNTEAFF. CDR3 DNA sequence: TGTGCCAGCAGCGTAGGAGAGTGGAGGATGAACACTGAAGCTTTCTTT.